Listed here are 19 T cell receptor beta chains from one sample, sequenced in a study of response to subunit inactivated influenza vaccine. TCRdb reanalysed the RT-PCR reads using MiXCR and keeps one entry per CDR3 protein. The data hold hundreds of thousands of distinct CDR3 sequences, with around 15% observed a single time. The sequences come from PBMCs from blood, collected 14 to 15 days before vaccination. These receptors were collected from a man in his fifties or sixties who received an inactivated influenza vaccine.

The J gene is TRBJ2-3, the V gene TRBV1; the listed D gene, TRBD1, was not tested against the DNA. TRBV1 is flagged as a pseudogene. The length of the CDR3 is 15 residues. The CDR3 DNA follows: TGTGCCAGCAGACCCTGGACAGGGGGCACAGATACGCAGTATTTT. Its protein product is CASRPWTGGTDTQYF.

This clonotype was found a few times. V usage is TRBV27 and J usage is TRBJ1-2, with 10 nucleotides matching TRBD1. The V segment lost 6 bases and the J segment 4 bases; nucleotides outside the gene matches: 8. The CDR3 totals 15 residues. Germline loops: CDR1 MNHEY, CDR2 SMNVEV (reference sequence). CDR3 region: CASSRTGDRGYGYTF. DNA for the CDR3: TGTGCCAGCAGCCGAACAGGGGACAGGGGCTATGGCTACACCTTC.

The gene calls are TRBV4-3 and TRBJ2-7; 7 bases map to TRBD1. Germline CDR1 LGHNA, CDR2 YSLEER. This CDR3 spans 17 amino acids. V lost 0 bases, J lost 6 bases, and 14 bases stayed unmatched. Here the CDR3 reads CASSQEKGAILALEQYF. CDR3 sequence (DNA): TGCGCCAGCAGCCAAGAAAAGGGGGCGATATTGGCCCTCGAGCAGTACTTC.

The gene calls are TRBV10-3 and TRBJ2-3; the D gene is possibly TRBD1 (7 bases). Germline V gives CDR1 ENHRY, CDR2 SYGVKD. Trimming left V 2 bases short and J 3 bases short, with 12 bases between. This CDR3 is 15 amino acids long. CDR3 in amino acids: CAISEAGTETDTQYF. In nucleotides, the CDR3 is TGTGCCATCAGTGAGGCGGGGACAGAGACAGATACGCAGTATTTT.

This clonotype was counted only a few times. The chain carries TRBV28 and TRBJ2-3, with 11 bases that match TRBD2. The germline V gene encodes CDR1 MDHEN and CDR2 SYDVKM. This CDR3 spans 15 amino acids. V trimming: 6 bases; J trimming: 3 bases; junction bases outside the gene matches: 5. The CDR3 sequence: CASRTSGSRTDTQYF. CDR3 sequence (DNA): TGTGCCAGCAGAACTAGCGGGAGTAGGACAGATACGCAGTATTTT.

The V call is TRBV9, the J call TRBJ2-3; a weak D match, TRBD2 (5 bases). Germline assignment: CDR1 SGDLS and CDR2 YYNGEE. The CDR3 length is 15 residues. The V end was cut by 3 bases, the J end by 2 bases, with 13 bases between. The CDR3, as DNA: TGTGCCAGCAGCGCGCTGCCTCGGGACACAGATACGCAGTATTTT. This translates into CASSALPRDTDTQYF.

The V gene is TRBV6-5, the J gene TRBJ2-1, with 12 bases fitting TRBD2. Germline CDR1 reads MNHEY; CDR2 reads SVGAGI. The CDR3 has 17 amino acids. The trim removed 4 bases at V and 7 bases at J, leaving 11 bases unmatched. CDR3 nucleotide sequence: TGTGCCAGCAGTTTTTATCGGACTAGCGGGAATGGAAATGAGCAGTTCTTC. Translating gives CASSFYRTSGNGNEQFF.

This chain links TRBV27 with TRBJ2-7; D perhaps matches TRBD1 (6 bases). V was pared by 2 bases and J by 8 bases, with 16 bases between. CDR3 length: 14 amino acids. Germline assignment: CDR1 MNHEY and CDR2 SMNVEV (reference sequence). The CDR3 here is CASSLGGPESQQYF. The CDR3 DNA sequence: TGTGCCAGCAGTTTAGGGGGCCCAGAGAGCCAGCAGTACTTC.

The chain has TRBV12-3 or TRBV12-4 and TRBJ1-3; no firm D call. This CDR3 comprises 12 residues. V lost 6 bases to trimming and J lost 8 bases, with 11 bases between them. This chain's CDR3 is CASSLGWDTIYF. For the CDR3, the DNA is TGTGCCAGCAGCCTAGGGTGGGACACCATATATTTT.

This clonotype was seen more than once but under ten times. V gene TRBV9 combines with J gene TRBJ2-2, with 8 bases identical to TRBD2. The CDR3 has 16 amino acids. V shed 0 bases, J shed 5 bases, and the junction held 6 bases outside the gene matches. Germline loops: CDR1 SGDLS, CDR2 YYNGEE. The CDR3 region is CASSVDYSGTTGELFF. The CDR3 DNA follows: TGTGCCAGCAGCGTAGATTATAGCGGGACAACCGGGGAGCTGTTTTTT.

The sample holds one count of this clonotype. CDR3 bases: TGTGCCAGCAGCTTAGTTTGGCAGGGCGTGACCCAGTACTTC. Protein product: CASSLVWQGVTQYF. V gene TRBV7-2 combines with J gene TRBJ2-5; D is possibly TRBD1 (5 bases). V was clipped by 1 base and J by 7 bases, with 13 bases between them. CDR3 length: 14 amino acids. Germline V gene lookup returns CDR1 SGHTA and CDR2 FQGNSA.

V usage is TRBV12-3 or TRBV12-4 and J usage is TRBJ2-5; no clear D. Trimming shortened V by 1 base and J by 5 bases, and 11 bases separated the two germline ends. CDR3 length equals 14 residues. The CDR3 sequence is CASSLVLQAETQYF. The DNA for the CDR3 is TGTGCCAGCAGTTTAGTACTCCAGGCCGAGACCCAGTACTTC.

The sample holds a few counts of this clonotype. The CDR3 here is CSATGLAAYVGTDTQYF. In DNA form, the CDR3 reads TGCAGTGCTACAGGACTAGCGGCCTACGTGGGCACAGATACGCAGTATTTT. The chain employs TRBV20-1 and TRBJ2-3; 10 nucleotides match TRBD2. Unmatched junction bases numbered 11, after V lost 4 bases and J lost 1 base. Germline CDR1 DFQATT, CDR2 SNEGSKA (reference sequence). The CDR3 totals 17 residues.

The rearrangement links TRBV3-1 to TRBJ2-3; D gene ambiguous. This CDR3 is built from 15 residues. Germline assignment: CDR1 LGHDT and CDR2 YNNKEL (reference sequence). Trimming left V 2 bases short and J 4 bases short, with 13 bases between. CDR3 region: CASSQSSGLADTQYF. The CDR3, as DNA: TGTGCCAGCAGCCAATCCTCAGGTCTCGCAGATACGCAGTATTTT.

This clonotype was detected a few times. V gene TRBV24-1 combines with J gene TRBJ1-2; D gene ambiguous. The ends were cut back, 5 bases at V and 4 bases at J, with 10 bases in the middle. Germline-derived CDR1 and CDR2 are KGHDR and SFDVKD. CDR3 length equals 13 residues. The CDR3 protein is CATSVGSSYGYTF. DNA for the CDR3: TGTGCCACCAGTGTGGGCAGCTCCTATGGCTACACCTTC.

This clonotype came up a few times. CDR3 residues: CASSYRQETQYF. CDR3 bases: TGTGCCAGCAGTTACCGCCAAGAGACCCAGTACTTC. The chain recombines TRBV6-2 or TRBV6-3 with TRBJ2-5, with D unresolved. The V and J ends lost 2 bases and 1 base respectively, with 2 bases between them. CDR1 is MNHEY, CDR2 SVGEGT, per germline. This CDR3 spans 12 amino acids.

This clonotype was found many times. The J gene is TRBJ2-1, the V gene TRBV11-2; 11 nucleotides match TRBD2. The CDR3 covers 15 residues. With V trimmed by 5 bases and J by 10 bases, 10 bases remained unmatched. In germline, CDR1 is SGHAT, CDR2 FQNNGV. This CDR3 is CASSQNSGGAWEQFF. Here the CDR3 DNA reads TGTGCCAGCAGCCAAAATAGCGGGGGGGCGTGGGAGCAGTTCTTC.

This clonotype was detected a few times. This rearrangement joins TRBV20-1 to TRBJ2-5, with 7 bases matching TRBD2. The germline V gene has CDR1 DFQATT and CDR2 SNEGSKA (reference sequence). The CDR3 spans 15 residues. V lost 2 bases to trimming and J lost 5 bases; unmatched junction nucleotides: 11. The CDR3 region has the DNA TGCAGTGCTAGAATTTTCGGCGGGAGTGAGGAGACCCAGTACTTC. Translated, it gives CSARIFGGSEETQYF.

The sample holds many counts of this clonotype. The chain is built from TRBV4-3 and TRBJ1-4; tentative D call: TRBD1 (5 bases). V was shortened by 4 bases and J by 10 bases, with 13 bases between the two germline ends. This CDR3 spans 13 amino acids. Germline CDR1 reads LGHNA; CDR2 reads YSLEER. The CDR3 loop is CASSPGHWGKLFF. As DNA, the CDR3 is TGCGCCAGCAGCCCAGGACATTGGGGAAAACTGTTTTTT.